These 25 T cell receptor beta chains came from one sample sequenced in a study of blood T cells in healthy people across ages. The authors ran a second PCR of roughly 6 to 11 cycles using a sample-barcoded 5' primer and a J-beta primer mix. TCRdb recomputed calls from the 5' RACE reads with MiXCR, one row per CDR3 protein. The sample records some 1,000,000 distinct CDR3 sequences, approximately 25% being singletons. These records were also assigned to another study, of T cells of mothers and their children.

Sequencing used blood. These receptors originate from a girl aged 2-9 years in good health.

The chain uses TRBV29-1 and TRBJ1-1; D unclear. Per the germline V gene, CDR1 is SQVTM and CDR2 is ANQGSEA. The V and J ends lost 5 bases and 3 bases respectively, with 10 bases between them. The CDR3 runs to 12 residues. The CDR3 reads CSVTGEYTEAFF. CDR3 DNA sequence: TGCAGCGTTACGGGCGAGTACACTGAAGCTTTCTTT.

The chain couples TRBV6-2 or TRBV6-3 to TRBJ1-3; D unresolved. The CDR3 loop spans 14 amino acids. Trimming removed 2 bases at V and 0 bases at J, with 5 bases between. CDR1 and CDR2 from the germline V gene are MNHEY and SVGEGT. The CDR3 DNA reads as TGTGCCAGCAGTTACGAGGACTCTGGAAACACCATATATTTT. Translated, it gives CASSYEDSGNTIYF.

This clonotype was recorded a few times. The CDR3 loop is CASSQESLNTDTQYF. In nucleotides, the CDR3 is TGCGCCAGCAGCCAAGAGTCGCTCAACACAGATACGCAGTATTTT. The V gene is TRBV4-1, the J gene TRBJ2-3; D remains unclear. Germline V lookup: CDR1 MGHRA, CDR2 YSYEKL. V lost 0 bases and J 2 bases, leaving 9 bases between the germline ends. CDR3 length equals 15 residues.

This clonotype was seen more than once but under ten times. The V gene is TRBV7-6, the J gene TRBJ2-1, with a weak D call TRBD1 (5 bases). CDR3 size: 15 residues. Germline loops: CDR1 SGHVS, CDR2 FNYEAQ. V was shortened by 2 bases and J by 1 base, with 9 bases between the two germline ends. The chain's CDR3 is CASSLPTGSYNEQFF. CDR3 DNA: TGTGCCAGCAGCTTACCAACAGGATCCTACAATGAGCAGTTCTTC.

This clonotype was counted a few times. The J gene is TRBJ2-1, the V gene TRBV11-2; 10 nucleotides align to TRBD2. TRBJ2-5 matches the DNA end more closely, so the J call is doubtful. Germline values: CDR1 SGHAT, CDR2 FQNNGV. This CDR3 region has 16 residues. The CDR3 reads CASSFPQRGGMETQYF. The CDR3 coding sequence is TGTGCCAGCAGCTTCCCACAGCGGGGGGGCATGGAGACCCAGTACTTC.

The sample holds many counts of this clonotype. The chain is built from TRBV3-1 and TRBJ1-2; TRBD1 might be the D (6 bases). Trimming took 1 base from V and 7 from J, leaving 7 bases between them. Per germline, CDR1 LGHDT and CDR2 YNNKEL (reference sequence). This CDR3 is 12 amino acids long. For the CDR3, the DNA is TGTGCCAGCAGCCAAGGGACAGTTGGCTACACCTTC. This encodes CASSQGTVGYTF. The whole variable domain, remainder taken from reference TRBV3-1 and TRBJ1-2, is DTAVSQTPKYLVTQMGNDKSIKCEQNLGHDTMYWYKQDSKKFLKIMFSYNNKELIINETVPNRFSPKSPDKAHLNLHINSLELGDSAVYFCASSQGTVGYTFGSGTRLTVV.

This clonotype was seen at least ten times. The V call is TRBV5-1, the J call TRBJ2-5; 7 bases fit TRBD2. Gene TRBJ2-7 matches the end of the DNA better, so the J call may be wrong. CDR1 SGHRS and CDR2 YFSETQ come from the germline V gene. The CDR3 totals 14 residues. Written as DNA, the CDR3 is TGCGCCAGCAGCTTGCCGGGGGGAACCTACGAGCAGTACTTC. Encoded protein: CASSLPGGTYEQYF.

This clonotype has a handful of counts. The J gene is TRBJ2-2, the V gene TRBV20-1; TRBD2 might be the D (6 bases). The V gene's germline CDR1 is DFQATT and CDR2 SNEGSKA (reference sequence). The CDR3 sequence is 17 residues long. V shed 0 bases and J shed 0 bases, with 14 bases lying between them. This CDR3 reads CSARENWGRPNTGELFF. The CDR3 region has the DNA TGCAGTGCTAGAGAGAATTGGGGGAGGCCGAACACCGGGGAGCTGTTTTTT.

V usage is TRBV20-1 and J usage is TRBJ2-2; a weak D match, TRBD2 (5 bases). V lost 1 base to trimming and J lost 1 base, with 10 bases between them. Germline CDR1 is DFQATT and CDR2 is SNEGSKA (reference sequence). The CDR3 is 15 amino acids. The CDR3 sequence is CSARAVGRNTGELFF. In nucleotides, the CDR3 is TGCAGTGCTAGAGCGGTGGGGAGGAACACCGGGGAGCTGTTTTTT.

The chain uses TRBV7-9 and TRBJ1-1, with D perhaps matching TRBD1 (5 bases). This CDR3 has 13 amino acids. The V gene lost 11 bases and the J gene lost 6 bases, with 19 bases spanning the gap. Germline V CDR1 and CDR2: SEHNR, FQNEAQ (reference sequence). CDR3 protein: CAVMRGKAPEAFF. The DNA of the CDR3 is TGTGCCGTCATGAGGGGAAAGGCCCCTGAAGCTTTCTTT.

The sample holds many counts of this clonotype. The gene calls are TRBV6-6 and TRBJ2-5; TRBD2 matches at 13 bases. Germline V lookup: CDR1 MNHNY, CDR2 SVGAGI (reference sequence). This CDR3 spans 16 amino acids. J lost 5 bases, V lost 5 bases, and 8 bases had no gene match. The CDR3 loop is CASSHGLAGEGETQYF. In nucleotides, the CDR3 is TGTGCCAGCAGTCACGGACTAGCGGGGGAGGGGGAGACCCAGTACTTC.

This clonotype was counted only a few times. The chain uses TRBV20-1 and TRBJ1-2; D call uncertain. The ends were cut back, 5 bases at V and 1 base at J, with 11 bases in the middle. This CDR3 has 13 amino acids. CDR1 and CDR2 from the germline V gene are DFQATT and SNEGSKA (reference sequence). CDR3 in amino acids: CSAADLINYGYTF. As DNA, the CDR3 is TGCAGTGCTGCGGACCTGATTAACTATGGCTACACCTTC.

Remarks on this clonotype: One end of the junction fails to match germline, which may point to a read error. V gene TRBV9 combines with J gene TRBJ2-3; 8 positions agree with TRBD1. The CDR3 runs 13 residues. Germline assignment: CDR1 SGDLS and CDR2 YYNGEE. Here the CDR3 reads CASRSQTGDTQYF. The CDR3 DNA sequence: TGTGCCAGCAGAAGTCAGACAGGGGATACACAGTATTTT.

This clonotype occurred a few times. The V call is TRBV12-3 or TRBV12-4, the J call TRBJ1-3; tentative D call: TRBD1 (6 bases). Trimming stripped 8 bases from V and 9 bases from J, with 14 bases between. The CDR3 totals 12 residues. CDR3 nucleotides: TGTGCCAGCCGGACAGTTCCGGCCACCATATATTTT. Translated: CASRTVPATIYF.

The rearrangement uses TRBV20-1 and TRBJ2-3, with 10 bases identical to TRBD2. Germline CDR1 reads DFQATT; CDR2 reads SNEGSKA (reference sequence). The V gene end was trimmed by 4 bases and the J gene end by 8 bases; junction bases not matched to a gene: 9. This CDR3 contains 14 residues. The CDR3 protein is CSANLAGVLSTQYF. In DNA, the CDR3 is TGCAGTGCTAACCTAGCGGGGGTCCTGAGTACGCAGTATTTT.

The V call is TRBV7-2, the J call TRBJ2-5; D uncertain. Near its end, the DNA agrees better with TRBJ2-1, so the J call may be wrong. Germline CDR1 is SGHTA and CDR2 is FQGNSA. This CDR3 spans 19 amino acids. The CDR3 here is CASSSLLLSQAVQNNEQFF. The CDR3 coding sequence is TGTGCCAGCAGCTCCCTCCTTCTGAGCCAGGCGGTCCAGAACAATGAGCAGTTCTTC.

The chain employs TRBV5-1 and TRBJ2-1, with 8 nucleotides matching TRBD1. The J segment lost 5 bases and the V segment lost 0 bases, leaving 1 base of the junction unmatched. From germline, CDR1 is SGHRS and CDR2 YFSETQ. This CDR3 is 14 amino acids long. The CDR3 loop is CASSLGTGHNEQFF. In DNA, the CDR3 is TGCGCCAGCAGCTTGGGGACAGGGCACAATGAGCAGTTCTTC.

In this sample, this clonotype turned up a few times. The chain carries TRBV20-1 and TRBJ2-5; D is unclear. CDR1 and CDR2 (germline): DFQATT, SNEGSKA (reference sequence). Trimming cost V 0 bases and J 5 bases, with 10 bases left between them. The CDR3 loop spans 13 amino acids. Written as DNA, the CDR3 is TGCAGTGCTAGAGATTGGGGAAGTGAGACCCAGTACTTC. It codes for CSARDWGSETQYF.

This clonotype was detected only a few times. This chain links TRBV12-3 or TRBV12-4 with TRBJ2-7; no firm D call. The CDR3 length is 14 residues. V lost 1 base and J lost 4, with 11 bases in between. The CDR3 sequence is CASSLGREVYEQYF. For the CDR3, the DNA is TGTGCCAGCAGTTTAGGGCGAGAAGTGTACGAGCAGTACTTC.

The rearrangement links TRBV5-6 to TRBJ2-5; 7 nucleotides match TRBD2. The end of the DNA aligns better with TRBJ2-7, so the J call may be wrong. The CDR3 sequence is 15 residues long. Per germline, CDR1 SGHDT and CDR2 YYEEEE. The CDR3 loop reads CASSLSSGVDYEQYF. The CDR3 bases are TGTGCCAGCAGCCTCTCCAGCGGGGTCGACTACGAGCAGTACTTC.

The rearrangement uses TRBV11-2 and TRBJ2-1; 8 nucleotides line up with TRBD2. J was trimmed by 10 bases and V by 0 bases; bases with no gene match: 5. The CDR3 loop spans 14 amino acids. Germline V gene lookup returns CDR1 SGHAT and CDR2 FQNNGV. CDR3 nucleotide sequence: TGTGCCAGCAGCTTAGAAGCGGGAGAATACGAGCAGTTCTTC. It encodes CASSLEAGEYEQFF.

This clonotype was recorded many times. The chain recombines TRBV7-9 with TRBJ2-7; D possibly uses TRBD1 or TRBD2 (5 bases each). The V and J ends lost 3 bases and 2 bases respectively, with 8 bases between them. From germline, CDR1 is SEHNR and CDR2 FQNEAQ (reference sequence). The CDR3 runs 13 residues. Written as DNA, the CDR3 is TGTGCCAGCAGCTTGGGGGATACCTACGAGCAGTACTTC. Its protein is CASSLGDTYEQYF. Complete variable domain (other parts from reference TRBV7-9 and TRBJ2-7): DTGVSQNPRHKITKRGQNVTFRCDPISEHNRLYWYRQTLGQGPEFLTYFQNEAQLEKSRLLSDRFSAERPKGSFSTLEIQRTEQGDSAMYLCASSLGDTYEQYFGPGTRLTVT.

This clonotype was seen just once. The rearrangement links TRBV28 to TRBJ2-7; 7 bases fit TRBD1. Germline CDR1 and CDR2: MDHEN and SYDVKM. The junction had 10 bases not matched to a gene; V was cut back by 2 bases and J by 3 bases. The CDR3 covers 16 residues. CDR3 region: CASSLRGRGSDYEQYF. CDR3 DNA: TGTGCCAGCAGTTTAAGGGGGCGAGGGAGTGACTACGAGCAGTACTTC.

The chain has TRBV7-9 and TRBJ2-5; D ambiguous. The V end lost 4 bases, the J end lost 1 base, and 13 bases lay between the germline ends. Germline values: CDR1 SEHNR, CDR2 FQNEAQ (reference sequence). This CDR3 comprises 15 residues. CDR3 sequence: CASSYGLGTQETQYF. The CDR3 DNA follows: TGTGCCAGCAGCTATGGGCTGGGTACCCAAGAGACCCAGTACTTC.

The sample holds many counts of this clonotype. The junction and the germline gene differ at one end; a read error may be behind it. The J gene is TRBJ1-2, the V gene TRBV12-3 or TRBV12-4; D remains ambiguous. The CDR3 is 13 amino acids. The CDR3 is CASSLGPGYGYTF. CDR3 coding DNA: TGTGCCAGCAGCTTAGGACCCGGCTATGGCTACACCTTC.